This TCR beta chain comes out of a study of T cell repertoires in cytomegalovirus infection. In its sample, this clonotype was seen a few times. The antigen remains unidentified. Whole-study findings and limits: The ex vivo response showed dominance by HLA-C-restricted CMV-specific TCR beta clonotypes.

Germline lookup yields CDR1 SGHTA and CDR2 FQGNSA. Trimming stripped 4 bases from V and 5 bases from J, with 14 bases between. The CDR3 runs 14 residues. Via MiXCR, TCRdb re-called the reads, giving one row per CDR3 protein. The sample carries some 110,000 distinct CDR3 sequences, around 32% recorded once. V gene TRBV7-2 combines with J gene TRBJ1-2, with a tentative D call TRBD1 (6 bases). This receptor was obtained from a human donor in good health (CMV status not recorded). Some clones in this sample may be carry-over from other donors' samples. The specimen was CD8+ T cells from cultured PBMCs, collected from culture after CMV antigen stimulation. Written as DNA, the CDR3 is TGTGCCAGCAGCTCCCGGGACACCCCATATGGCTACACCTTC. This encodes CASSSRDTPYGYTF.